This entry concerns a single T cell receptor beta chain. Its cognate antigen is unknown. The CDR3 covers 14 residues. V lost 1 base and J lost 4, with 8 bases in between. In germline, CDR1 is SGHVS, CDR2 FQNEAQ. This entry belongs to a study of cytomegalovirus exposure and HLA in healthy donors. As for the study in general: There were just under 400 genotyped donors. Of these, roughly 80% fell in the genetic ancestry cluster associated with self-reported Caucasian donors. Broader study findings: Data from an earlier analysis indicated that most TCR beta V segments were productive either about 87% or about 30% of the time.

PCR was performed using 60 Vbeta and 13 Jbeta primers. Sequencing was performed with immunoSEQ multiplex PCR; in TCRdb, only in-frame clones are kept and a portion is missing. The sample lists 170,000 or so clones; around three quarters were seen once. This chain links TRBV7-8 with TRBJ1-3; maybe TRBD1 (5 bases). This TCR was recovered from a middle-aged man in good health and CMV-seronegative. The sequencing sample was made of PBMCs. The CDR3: CASSLDRTGNTIYF. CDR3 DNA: TGTGCCAGCAGCTTAGACAGGACCGGAAACACCATATATTTT.